Following are 28 T cell receptor beta chains from one sample sequenced in a study of blood T cell repertoires in COVID-19 (TCRdb year 2020). The library was produced with the immunoSEQ multiplex PCR assay. The clones in this table, taken by TCRdb from immuneACCESS, are in-frame only. Not every clone is retained; where verified, under half of the shortfall comes from an unresolved V gene, and the cause of the rest is unknown. The sample includes around 250,000 clones, with roughly 88% observed a single time. 9% to 15% of the sample lies in the top ten. The sample consisted of peripheral blood. All receptors come from a man aged 80 or over with acute or convalescent COVID-19.

This clone was counted a few times. The rearrangement joins TRBV18 to TRBJ2-7; 9 nucleotides agree with TRBD2. J gave up 6 bases and V 1 base, and 7 bases lay outside the gene matches. Germline V gene lookup returns CDR1 KGHSH and CDR2 LQKENI. The CDR3 extends over 15 amino acids. CDR3 amino acids: CASSPLGLASAEQYF. The CDR3 nucleotides are TGTGCCAGCTCACCACTGGGACTAGCTAGTGCCGAGCAGTACTTC.

The rearrangement uses TRBV3-1 (or the pseudogene TRBV3-2) and TRBJ2-5; 7 bases agree with TRBD1. Germline-derived CDR1 and CDR2 are LGHDT and YNNKEL (reference sequence). The CDR3 runs to 14 residues. The V and J ends lost 4 bases and 4 bases, in that order; junction bases with no gene match: 6. The CDR3 here is CASSPWDRGETQYF. CDR3 sequence (DNA): TGTGCCAGCAGCCCATGGGACAGAGGAGAGACCCAGTACTTC.

This rearrangement joins TRBV7-8 to TRBJ2-2; a weak D match, TRBD2 (6 bases). CDR1 is SGHVS, CDR2 FQNEAQ, per germline. The V end was cut by 3 bases, the J end by 4 bases, with 12 bases between. The CDR3 is 15 residues long. This CDR3 reads CASSFGGSSTGELFF. The CDR3 nucleotides are TGTGCCAGCAGCTTTGGGGGGAGCAGCACCGGGGAGCTGTTTTTT.

This chain joins TRBV20-1 and TRBJ1-2; D gene uncertain. Germline assignment: CDR1 DFQATT and CDR2 SNEGSKA (reference sequence). The CDR3 has 12 residues. The ends were cut back, 3 bases at V and 8 bases at J, with 13 bases in the middle. The chain's CDR3 is CSASEGGGGYTF. For the CDR3, the DNA is TGCAGTGCTAGTGAGGGAGGAGGAGGCTACACCTTC.

V is TRBV5-6 and J is TRBJ1-4, with 8 bases matching TRBD1. Germline assignment: CDR1 SGHDT and CDR2 YYEEEE. J was trimmed by 2 bases and V by 2 bases; bases with no gene match: 5. The CDR3 sequence is 16 residues long. The DNA for the CDR3 is TGTGCCAGCAGCTTCCTGGACAGGGACACTAATGAAAAACTGTTTTTT. Its protein product is CASSFLDRDTNEKLFF.

The CDR3 is CSAPGQGDSPLHF. CDR3 nucleotides: TGCAGCGCCCCGGGACAGGGTGATTCACCCCTCCACTTT. The chain has TRBV29-1 and TRBJ1-6, with 9 positions matching TRBD1. Germline CDR1 SQVTM, CDR2 ANQGSEA. The CDR3 is 13 residues long. The J segment lost 8 bases and the V segment lost 7 bases, leaving 6 bases of the junction unmatched.

Here the CDR3 reads CATSAGLAGDYNEQFF. CDR3 coding DNA: TGTGCCACCAGCGCCGGACTAGCGGGTGATTACAATGAGCAGTTCTTC. The chain has TRBV15 and TRBJ2-1, with 11 positions matching TRBD2. V was clipped by 5 bases and J by 4 bases; unmatched bases: 7. The CDR3 covers 16 residues. Germline V gene data show CDR1 as LNHNV and CDR2 as YYDKDF (reference sequence).

The chain joins TRBV3-1 (or the pseudogene TRBV3-2) to TRBJ1-3, with TRBD1 matching over 7 bases. J lost 8 bases, V lost 4 bases, and 17 bases had no gene match. The CDR3 loop spans 17 amino acids. Germline-derived CDR1 and CDR2 are LGHDT and YNNKEL (reference sequence). CDR3 protein: CASSPVEGQSLAHTIYF. CDR3 bases: TGTGCCAGCAGCCCGGTAGAGGGACAGTCCCTCGCCCACACCATATATTTT.

The rearrangement joins TRBV21-1 to TRBJ1-5; the table names TRBD1, a call not compared with the DNA. TRBV21-1 is a documented pseudogene. The CDR3 is made up of 21 amino acids. The CDR3 DNA follows: TGTGCCAGCAGGAAAGGAGGGGGACAGGGGGAAATGGGGCTAAGCAATCAGCCCCAGCATTTT. It codes for CASRKGGGQGEMGLSNQPQHF.

The chain couples TRBV11-3 to TRBJ2-1; D not certain. This CDR3 is 12 amino acids long. V was shortened by 4 bases and J by 8 bases, with 9 bases between the two germline ends. Per the germline V gene, CDR1 is SGHNT and CDR2 is YENEEA. CDR3 sequence (DNA): TGTGCCAGCAGCTACTCGTCCCATGAGCAGTTCTTC. It encodes CASSYSSHEQFF.

The J gene is TRBJ1-1, the V gene TRBV10-2; 8 bases agree with TRBD1. Germline V lookup: CDR1 WSHSY, CDR2 SAAADI. The CDR3 runs to 18 residues. V shed 2 bases and J 4 bases; nucleotides not matched to a gene: 15. The CDR3 DNA reads as TGCGCCAGCAGTGAGGTTCGGACAGGGATTATAGGAGGCACTGAAGCTTTCTTT. It yields the protein CASSEVRTGIIGGTEAFF.

The gene calls are TRBV19 and TRBJ2-3; 7 bases align to TRBD2. Germline V gene sequence: CDR1 LNHDA, CDR2 SQIVND (reference sequence). Trimming cost V 8 bases and J 1 base; bases outside gene matches: 0. The CDR3 is 12 amino acids. CDR3 sequence: CASGGGTDTQYF. Written as DNA, the CDR3 is TGTGCCAGTGGGGGGGGCACAGATACGCAGTATTTT.

The chain carries TRBV18 and TRBJ2-5, with a possible D match to TRBD1 (6 bases). Trimming took off 2 bases at V and 4 bases at J, with 14 bases between the two ends. CDR3 length equals 15 residues. Germline CDR1 is KGHSH and CDR2 is LQKENI. Here the CDR3 DNA reads TGTGCCAGCTCACCATCACCTACAGGGCGAGAGACCCAGTACTTC. The encoded protein is CASSPSPTGRETQYF.

The gene calls are TRBV7-9 and TRBJ1-2; unclear D gene. Germline loops: CDR1 SEHNR, CDR2 FQNEAQ (reference sequence). V was trimmed by 1 base and J by 1 base, leaving 4 bases between them. The CDR3 is made up of 13 amino acids. DNA for the CDR3: TGTGCCAGCAGCTTAGACAGTAACTATGGCTACACCTTC. It yields the protein CASSLDSNYGYTF.

CDR3 residues: CASSPGDRGAGELFF. The CDR3 coding sequence is TGTGCCAGCAGTCCGGGGGACAGGGGTGCCGGGGAGCTGTTTTTT. The J gene is TRBJ2-2, the V gene TRBV6-5, with 10 nucleotides matching TRBD1. The CDR3 is 15 residues long. Germline V gene sequence: CDR1 MNHEY, CDR2 SVGAGI. Germline trimming cut 5 bases from V and 6 bases from J; bases unmatched to any gene: 6.

The genes are TRBV6-5 and TRBJ1-6; no definite D call. Germline loops: CDR1 MNHEY, CDR2 SVGAGI. This CDR3 comprises 14 residues. Deletions cut 7 bases from V and 10 bases from J, with 17 bases between. CDR3 sequence (DNA): TGTGCCAGCACCCTTGCGGGCGTGGGATCACCCCTCCACTTT. Residues: CASTLAGVGSPLHF.

V gene TRBV28 combines with J gene TRBJ1-1; perhaps TRBD1 as D (6 bases). Germline loops: CDR1 MDHEN, CDR2 SYDVKM. This CDR3 spans 16 amino acids. The germline V and J ends were trimmed by 5 bases and 0 bases, with 16 bases remaining between them. In nucleotides, the CDR3 is TGTGCCAGCAGTCCTCCGGCAGGGGAGATGAACACTGAAGCTTTCTTT. Translation gives CASSPPAGEMNTEAFF.

The V and J genes are TRBV9 and TRBJ1-5; possible D gene TRBD1, 5 bases. Germline CDR1 SGDLS, CDR2 YYNGEE. The V end lost 0 bases, the J end lost 13 bases, and 23 bases lay between the germline ends. There are 16 residues in the CDR3. The CDR3 reads CASSVGGDLGRAEQHF. CDR3 DNA sequence: TGTGCCAGCAGCGTAGGGGGGGACCTTGGCAGGGCGGAACAGCATTTT.

The chain joins TRBV3-1 (or the pseudogene TRBV3-2) to TRBJ2-7, with 7 bases that match TRBD1. Looked up from germline, CDR1 is LGHDT and CDR2 is YNNKEL (reference sequence). J gave up 0 bases and V 4 bases, and 6 bases lay outside the gene matches. This CDR3 is 15 amino acids long. Here the CDR3 DNA reads TGTGCCAGCAGCCGCGACAGGGCTATCTCCTACGAGCAGTACTTC. This translates into CASSRDRAISYEQYF.

The chain carries TRBV6-5 and TRBJ1-4; D not certain. There are 16 residues in the CDR3. Germline V gene lookup returns CDR1 MNHEY and CDR2 SVGAGI. V lost 2 bases and J 0 bases, leaving 10 bases between the germline ends. CDR3: CASSYVVAATNEKLFF. The CDR3 DNA sequence: TGTGCCAGCAGTTACGTGGTAGCGGCAACTAATGAAAAACTGTTTTTT.

The J gene is TRBJ1-1, the V gene TRBV9; D is possibly TRBD1 (5 bases). V dropped 9 bases and J dropped 4 bases, with 19 bases sitting between them. Germline-derived CDR1 and CDR2 are SGDLS and YYNGEE. The CDR3 loop spans 14 amino acids. CDR3 amino acids: CATSRAPGGTEAFF. The DNA for the CDR3 is TGTGCCACTTCCAGGGCGCCGGGGGGCACTGAAGCTTTCTTT.

The chain couples TRBV7-6 to TRBJ1-3, with D maybe TRBD1 (6 bases). The CDR3 spans 17 residues. Trimming removed 2 bases at V and 0 bases at J, with 14 bases between. Looked up from germline, CDR1 is SGHVS and CDR2 is FNYEAQ. The CDR3 DNA follows: TGTGCCAGCAGCTTAAGGGGGGGCCAGAACTCTGGAAACACCATATATTTT. It codes for CASSLRGGQNSGNTIYF.

The chain uses TRBV9 and TRBJ2-1; D is possibly TRBD2 (6 bases). CDR1 SGDLS and CDR2 YYNGEE come from the germline V gene. V gave up 0 bases and J gave up 6 bases, with 10 bases separating them. This CDR3 has 14 residues. The CDR3 DNA sequence: TGTGCCAGCAGCGTAGGGCCGGGGGTCAATGAGCAGTTCTTC. Amino acids: CASSVGPGVNEQFF.

CDR3 region: CASSYSLRTGEVNEQYF. For the CDR3, the DNA is TGTGCCAGCAGTTACTCCTTAAGGACAGGGGAAGTTAACGAGCAGTACTTC. J is TRBJ2-7 and V is TRBV6-2 or TRBV6-3; TRBD1 agrees at 9 bases. V lost 0 bases to trimming and J lost 5 bases; unmatched junction nucleotides: 11. CDR1 is MNHEY and CDR2 is SVGEGT in the germline V gene. There are 17 residues in the CDR3.

V gene TRBV18 combines with J gene TRBJ2-5, with D perhaps TRBD2 (6 bases). The CDR3 contains 12 residues. Germline loops: CDR1 KGHSH, CDR2 LQKENI. The V end was cut by 8 bases, the J end by 4 bases, with 11 bases between. CDR3 bases: TGTGCCAGCGCTCCGGGACTAGAGACCCAGTACTTC. Translating gives CASAPGLETQYF.

The gene calls are TRBV20-1 and TRBJ2-2; D may be TRBD1 (5 bases). V lost 3 bases and J lost 5, with 19 bases in between. Germline V gene sequence: CDR1 DFQATT, CDR2 SNEGSKA (reference sequence). CDR3 length: 16 residues. The CDR3 region has the DNA TGCAGTGCTAGTTCCGACAGCATGTCGAGTACCGGGGAGCTGTTTTTT. The encoded protein is CSASSDSMSSTGELFF.

The chain joins TRBV27 to TRBJ1-1; 7 positions match TRBD1. The CDR3 totals 13 residues. Germline-derived CDR1 and CDR2 are MNHEY and SMNVEV (reference sequence). V trimming: 8 bases; J trimming: 6 bases; junction bases outside the gene matches: 9. This chain's CDR3 is CASFDRVKAEAFF. CDR3 in DNA: TGTGCCAGCTTTGACAGGGTTAAAGCTGAAGCTTTCTTT.

The chain carries TRBV3-1 (or the pseudogene TRBV3-2) and TRBJ1-4; no clear D gene. The CDR3 runs 13 residues. Trimming took off 4 bases at V and 4 bases at J, with 7 bases between the two ends. CDR1 is LGHDT and CDR2 is YNNKEL in the germline V gene (reference sequence). The CDR3 DNA is TGTGCCAGCAGCCGGAGGATTAATGAAAAACTGTTTTTT. Its translation is CASSRRINEKLFF.